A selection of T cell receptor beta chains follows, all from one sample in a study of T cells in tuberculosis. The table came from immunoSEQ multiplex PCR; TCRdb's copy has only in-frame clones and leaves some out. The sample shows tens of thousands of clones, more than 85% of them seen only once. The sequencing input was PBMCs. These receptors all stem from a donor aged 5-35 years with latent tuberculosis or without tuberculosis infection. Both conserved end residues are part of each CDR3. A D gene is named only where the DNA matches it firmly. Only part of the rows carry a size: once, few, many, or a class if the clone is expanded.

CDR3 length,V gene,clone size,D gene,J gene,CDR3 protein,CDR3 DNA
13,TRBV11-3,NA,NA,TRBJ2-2,CASSLVRTGELFF,TGTGCCAGCAGCTTAGTGCGGACCGGGGAGCTGTTTTTT
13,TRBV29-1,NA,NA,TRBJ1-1,CSVPIGEDTEAFF,TGCAGCGTCCCGATAGGAGAAGACACTGAAGCTTTCTTT
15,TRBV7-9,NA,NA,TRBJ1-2,CASSLGQGALDGYTF,TGTGCCAGCAGCTTAGGGCAGGGCGCCCTCGATGGCTACACCTTC
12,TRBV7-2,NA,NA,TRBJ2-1,CASSLLGDEQFF,TGTGCCAGCAGCTTACTAGGGGATGAGCAGTTCTTC
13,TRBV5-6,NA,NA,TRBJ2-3,CASSRQEADTQYF,TGTGCCAGCAGCCGACAGGAAGCAGATACGCAGTATTTT
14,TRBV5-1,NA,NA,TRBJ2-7,CASTLGIADYEQYF,TGCGCCAGCACCTTGGGGATAGCGGACTACGAGCAGTACTTC
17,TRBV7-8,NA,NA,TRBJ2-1,CATARDVQTPSYNEQFF,TGTGCCACGGCGCGGGACGTCCAAACCCCGTCCTACAATGAGCAGTTCTTC
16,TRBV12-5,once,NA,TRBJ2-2,CASGPDRGTNTGELFF,TGTGCTAGTGGTCCCGATAGGGGAACGAACACCGGGGAGCTGTTTTTT
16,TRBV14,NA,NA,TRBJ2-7,CASSQDSRGRSYEQYF,TGTGCCAGCAGCCAAGATAGCAGGGGCCGTTCCTACGAGCAGTACTTC
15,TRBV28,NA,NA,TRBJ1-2,CASSLAGAQNYGYTF,TGTGCCAGCAGTTTAGCGGGGGCGCAGAACTATGGCTACACCTTC
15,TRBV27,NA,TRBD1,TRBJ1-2,CASLHRGRLKDGYTF,TGTGCCAGCTTACACAGGGGGCGTCTCAAGGATGGCTACACCTTC
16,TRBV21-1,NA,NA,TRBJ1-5,CASSKGYPGMGQPQHF,TGTGCCAGCAGCAAAGGCTATCCAGGGATGGGTCAGCCCCAGCATTTT
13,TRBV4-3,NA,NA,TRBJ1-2,CASSQSGIYGYTF,TGCGCCAGCAGCCAGTCGGGAATCTATGGCTACACCTTC
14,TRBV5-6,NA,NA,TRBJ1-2,CASSLEGHFYGYTF,TGTGCCAGCAGCTTGGAGGGGCACTTCTATGGCTACACCTTC
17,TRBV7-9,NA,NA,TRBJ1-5,CASSFGMVRDSNQPQHF,TGTGCCAGCAGCTTCGGAATGGTCAGGGATAGCAATCAGCCCCAGCATTTT
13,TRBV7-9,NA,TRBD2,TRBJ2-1,CASSTSGTIEQFF,TGTGCCAGTTCGACTAGCGGGACGATTGAGCAGTTCTTC
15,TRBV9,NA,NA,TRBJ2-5,CASRKSGAKGETQYF,TGTGCCAGCAGGAAAAGTGGGGCTAAAGGAGAGACCCAGTACTTC
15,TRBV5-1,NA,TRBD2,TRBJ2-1,CASSLAGGGLEEQFF,TGCGCCAGCAGCTTAGCGGGAGGCGGCCTAGAAGAGCAGTTCTTC
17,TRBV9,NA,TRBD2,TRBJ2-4,CASSVEAGVTSSDIQYF,TGTGCCAGCAGCGTAGAGGCGGGAGTCACTTCGTCAGACATTCAGTACTTC
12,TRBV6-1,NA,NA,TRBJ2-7,CASHPGGYEQYF,TGTGCCAGCCATCCAGGGGGGTACGAGCAGTACTTC
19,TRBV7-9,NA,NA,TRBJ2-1,CASSPRSRSLPSSYNEQFF,TGTGCCAGCAGCCCCCGGAGTCGGAGCCTTCCAAGCTCCTACAATGAGCAGTTCTTC
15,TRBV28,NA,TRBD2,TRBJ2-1,CASSHRPGLEDEQFF,TGTGCCAGCAGCCATCGTCCGGGACTAGAGGATGAGCAGTTCTTC
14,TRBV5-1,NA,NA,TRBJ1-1,CASSLGNRETEAFF,TGCGCCAGCAGCTTAGGGAACAGGGAAACTGAAGCTTTCTTT
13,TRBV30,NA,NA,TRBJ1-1,CAWSEGRGSEAFF,TGTGCCTGGAGCGAGGGGCGGGGCAGCGAAGCTTTCTTT
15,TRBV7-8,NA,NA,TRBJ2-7,CASSLVRTASYEQYF,TGTGCCAGCAGCTTAGTCAGGACAGCGTCCTACGAGCAGTACTTC
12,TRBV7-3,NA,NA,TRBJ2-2,CASSLGAGELFF,TGTGCCAGCAGCTTGGGCGCCGGGGAGCTGTTTTTT
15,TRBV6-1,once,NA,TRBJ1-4,CASSESLSGVEKLFF,TGTGCCAGCAGTGAATCACTCTCGGGGGTTGAAAAACTGTTTTTT
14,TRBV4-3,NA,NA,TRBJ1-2,CASSQDKAGIGYTF,TGCGCCAGCAGCCAAGATAAGGCAGGGATAGGCTACACCTTC
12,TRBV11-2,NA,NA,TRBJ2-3,CASSPGPDTQYF,TGTGCCAGCAGCCCAGGGCCAGATACGCAGTATTTT
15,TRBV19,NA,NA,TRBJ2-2,CASSPPGLSTGELFF,TGTGCCAGTAGTCCCCCGGGACTTTCAACCGGGGAGCTGTTTTTT
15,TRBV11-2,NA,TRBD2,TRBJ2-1,CASSLTLAGGNEQFF,TGTGCCAGCAGCTTAACATTAGCGGGGGGCAATGAGCAGTTCTTC
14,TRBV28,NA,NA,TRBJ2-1,CASSFPDYYNEQFF,TGTGCCAGCAGTTTCCCGGACTATTACAATGAGCAGTTCTTC
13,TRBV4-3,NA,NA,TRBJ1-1,CASSQVQQSEAFF,TGCGCCAGCAGCCAAGTCCAACAGTCTGAAGCTTTCTTT
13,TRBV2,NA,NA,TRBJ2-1,CASSEGLTNEQFF,TGTGCCAGCAGTGAAGGACTAACAAATGAGCAGTTCTTC
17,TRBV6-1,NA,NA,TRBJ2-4,CASSEMQGSGGKNIQYF,TGTGCCAGCAGTGAAATGCAGGGGTCGGGAGGCAAAAACATTCAGTACTTC
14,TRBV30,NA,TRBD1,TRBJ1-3,CAWSAGTASNTIYF,TGTGCCTGGAGTGCTGGGACAGCCAGCAACACCATATATTTT
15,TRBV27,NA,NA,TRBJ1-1,CASSPQTSRGAEAFF,TGTGCCAGCAGTCCCCAGACCTCTCGAGGCGCTGAAGCTTTCTTT
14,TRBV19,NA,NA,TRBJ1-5,CASSIEGPNQPQHF,TGTGCCAGTAGTATAGAGGGGCCTAATCAGCCCCAGCATTTT
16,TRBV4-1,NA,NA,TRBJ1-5,CASSLLGRAGNQPQHF,TGCGCCAGCAGCCTCCTAGGGAGGGCCGGCAATCAGCCCCAGCATTTT
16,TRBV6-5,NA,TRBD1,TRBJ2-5,CASSYLRTGGGETQYF,TGTGCCAGCAGTTACTTAAGGACAGGGGGAGGAGAGACCCAGTACTTC
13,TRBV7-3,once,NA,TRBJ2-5,CASSQGLGETQYF,TGTGCCAGCAGTCAGGGTCTGGGAGAGACCCAGTACTTC
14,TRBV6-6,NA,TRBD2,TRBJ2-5,CASSFLAGEETQYF,TGTGCCAGCAGTTTCCTAGCGGGGGAAGAGACCCAGTACTTC
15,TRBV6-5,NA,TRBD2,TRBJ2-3,CASFRGAGNSDTQYF,TGTGCCAGCTTTCGGGGAGCGGGAAATTCAGATACGCAGTATTTT